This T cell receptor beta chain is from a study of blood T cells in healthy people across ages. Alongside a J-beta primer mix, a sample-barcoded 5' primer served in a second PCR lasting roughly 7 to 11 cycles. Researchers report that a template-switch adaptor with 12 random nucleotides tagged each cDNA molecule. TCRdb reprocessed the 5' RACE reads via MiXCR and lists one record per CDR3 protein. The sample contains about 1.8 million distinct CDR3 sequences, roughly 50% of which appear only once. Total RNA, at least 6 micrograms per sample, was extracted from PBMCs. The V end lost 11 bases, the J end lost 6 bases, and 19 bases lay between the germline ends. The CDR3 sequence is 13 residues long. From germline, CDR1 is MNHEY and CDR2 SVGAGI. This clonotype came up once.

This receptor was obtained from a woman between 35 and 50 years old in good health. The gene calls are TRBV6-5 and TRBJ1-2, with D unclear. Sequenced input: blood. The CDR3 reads CADTKIWWNGYTF. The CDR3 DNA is TGTGCCGACACGAAGATTTGGTGGAATGGCTACACCTTC.